In this sample, the clone carrying this T cell receptor beta chain turned up a few times. These data come from a study of T-cell memory formation after mild COVID-19. Looked up from germline, CDR1 is LNHNV and CDR2 is YYDKDF (reference sequence). Germline trimming cut 1 base from V and 4 bases from J; bases unmatched to any gene: 5. This CDR3 is 15 amino acids long. Constant-segment primers served in 5'RACE that generated TCR alpha and TCR beta cDNA libraries bearing sample barcodes and UMIs. TCRdb processed the 5' RACE reads anew with MiXCR; each CDR3 protein has one entry. The sample has roughly 250,000 distinct CDR3 sequences; roughly 17% are singletons.

The sequenced material came from PBMCs or a T cell subset sorted from them (not recorded which). This sequence joins TRBV15 and TRBJ2-5, with 8 bases matching TRBD1. The receptor's source is a man younger than 35 who had mild COVID-19 (a few samples of this study predate the infection). Cell type and time point are not known. CDR3 sequence (DNA): TGTGCCACCAGCAGAGGAACAGGGGGGAGAGAGACCCAGTACTTC. Amino acid sequence: CATSRGTGGRETQYF.